Here is one T cell receptor beta chain with its context. Its antigen is currently unknown. The CDR3 is 14 amino acids. The germline V and J ends were trimmed by 5 bases and 2 bases, with 13 bases remaining between them. Germline loops: CDR1 PRHDT, CDR2 FYEKMQ (reference sequence). The data were obtained in a study of cytomegalovirus exposure and HLA in healthy donors. Turning to the study itself: Clustering assigned about 76% of the roughly 400 genotyped donors to the Caucasian-associated ancestry cluster.

Donors were ostensibly healthy at sampling, although undocumented immune exposures were probable. It was with 60 Vbeta and 13 Jbeta primers that the PCR ran. Clones were read by immunoSEQ multiplex PCR, and TCRdb kept only the in-frame ones, dropping some. The table has under 200,000 clones, roughly 90% seen once. Study-wide points: According to the study, 160 or so TCR beta chains were cytomegalovirus-associated. DRB1 showed the most TCR associations and HLA-C the fewest in a later analysis, as rates varied by HLA locus.

This TCR derives from a woman aged 30 to 39 in good health and CMV-seronegative. Source material: PBMCs. The chain uses TRBV13 and TRBJ2-7, with a possible D match to TRBD2 (5 bases). In nucleotides, the CDR3 is TGTGCCAGCAGCCCAGCGGACCTCACCTACGAGCAGTACTTC. Its protein is CASSPADLTYEQYF.